Presented here are 29 T cell receptor beta chains from one specimen sequenced in a study of tumor and adjacent non-tumor tissue in lung cancer. The library came from three nested PCR rounds adapted from ARM-PCR protocols. TCRdb used MiXCR to reprocess the multiplex PCR reads, holding one entry per CDR3 protein. The sample carries under 150,000 distinct CDR3 sequences, around 60% recorded once. RNA was extracted from bulk tissue without any cell sorting. The sequencing sample was made of lung tumor tissue. The receptors stem from a man aged 60 to 69 with small cell lung cancer.

As for this clonotype: One base away lies a much larger clone, so this may be a sequencing read error. The chain has TRBV29-1 and TRBJ2-2, with 8 bases that match TRBD1. Germline CDR1 SQVTM, CDR2 ANQGSEA. This CDR3 contains 12 residues. CDR3 DNA: TGCAGCGTGACAGGGGTGGACGGGGAGCTGTCTTTT. It encodes CSVTGVDGELSF.

Regarding this clonotype: The junction does not match germline at one end; this may be a read error. This chain links TRBV10-1 with TRBJ1-5; D ambiguous. The CDR3 runs to 17 residues. CDR1 is WNHNN, CDR2 SYGVQD, per germline (reference sequence). The CDR3, as DNA: TGCGCCAGCAGTGAGAGGAGGCGATCCTATAGTAATCAGCTCCAGCATTTT. It translates to CASSERRRSYSNQLQHF.

Details on this clonotype: Its ends do not fully match the called genes, so a read error is possible. The CDR3 sequence is CSAGLTDEHYF. In DNA, the CDR3 is TGCAGCGCGGGCCTTACAGACGAGCACTACTTC. The rearrangement uses TRBV29-1 and TRBJ2-7; D gene ambiguous. The germline CDR1 and CDR2 sequences are SQVTM and ANQGSEA. The CDR3 is made up of 11 amino acids.

The chain recombines TRBV11-3 with TRBJ2-5; D may be TRBD1 or TRBD2 (5 bases each). V lost 5 bases and J 1 base, leaving 11 bases between the germline ends. CDR1 and CDR2 (germline): SGHNT, YENEEA. The CDR3 covers 14 residues. The CDR3 sequence: CASSAEGSQETQYF. The CDR3 DNA follows: TGTGCCAGCAGCGCTGAGGGGTCCCAAGAGACCCAGTACTTC.

This chain uses TRBV6-5 with TRBJ2-7, with D perhaps matching TRBD2 (7 bases). Looked up from germline, CDR1 is MNHEY and CDR2 is SVGAGI. This CDR3 has 15 amino acids. For the CDR3, the DNA is TGTGCCAGAAGGGGGGGGCTAGCGCCAGACTACAAGCAGTACGTC. Protein: CARRGGLAPDYKQYV.

This clonotype has a count of ten or more. The rearrangement uses TRBV5-1 and TRBJ2-2, with a weak D call TRBD1 (5 bases). Germline V CDR1 and CDR2: SGHRS, YFSETQ. V was pared by 5 bases and J by 4 bases, with 12 bases between. The CDR3 spans 14 residues. CDR3 amino acids: CASSPQGVTGELFF. The DNA of the CDR3 is TGCGCCAGCAGTCCCCAAGGGGTCACCGGGGAGCTGTTTTTT. The entire variable domain, with the rest obtained from reference TRBV5-1 and TRBJ2-2, is as follows: KAGVTQTPRYLIKTRGQQVTLSCSPISGHRSVSWYQQTPGQGLQFLFEYFSETQRNKGNFPGRFSGRQFSNSRSEMNVSTLELGDSALYLCASSPQGVTGELFFGEGSRLTVL.

J is TRBJ1-6 and V is TRBV12-3 or TRBV12-4; a weak D match, TRBD1 (6 bases). The CDR3 consists of 17 residues. The CDR3 DNA follows: TGTGCAAACAGTTTACGGACAGTCGGCTCCTATAATTCACCCCTCCACTTT. Protein sequence: CANSLRTVGSYNSPLHF.

On this clonotype itself: A read error is possible here, since a much larger clone lies one base away. The rearrangement joins TRBV20-1 to TRBJ1-4; 8 nucleotides align to TRBD1. This CDR3 spans 13 amino acids. Germline values: CDR1 DFQATT, CDR2 SNEGSKA (reference sequence). CDR3 region: CNARDRKNEKLFF. CDR3 nucleotide sequence: TGCAATGCCAGGGACAGGAAGAATGAAAAACTGTTTTTT.

This clonotype was counted only a few times. The chain employs TRBV4-2 and TRBJ2-2; TRBD2 might be the D (7 bases). CDR3 length equals 17 residues. The germline V and J ends were trimmed by 0 bases and 10 bases, with 21 bases remaining between them. Germline V gene data show CDR1 as LGHNA and CDR2 as YNFKEQ. This chain's CDR3 is CASSQEGGAKKPEELFF. In DNA form, the CDR3 reads TGTGCCAGCAGCCAAGAAGGGGGGGCTAAAAAACCGGAGGAGCTGTTTTTT.

This chain links TRBV11-2 with TRBJ2-3; D unclear. CDR1 and CDR2 from the germline V gene are SGHAT and FQNNGV. The CDR3 covers 16 residues. V was cut by 2 bases and J by 2 bases, with 14 bases left in between. The CDR3 is CASSLLVTGHTDTQYF. Written as DNA, the CDR3 is TGTGCCAGCAGCTTATTGGTGACGGGTCACACAGATACGCAGTATTTT.

This chain connects TRBV24-1 to TRBJ2-2, with a tentative D call TRBD2 (5 bases). Looked up from germline, CDR1 is KGHDR and CDR2 is SFDVKD. V lost 4 bases and J lost 6, with 11 bases in between. The CDR3 sequence is 14 residues long. CDR3 sequence: CATSDPTSPGELFF. CDR3 in DNA: TGTGCCACCAGTGACCCAACTAGTCCCGGGGAGCTGTTTTTT.

The chain combines TRBV11-2 with TRBJ2-3, with 8 bases lining up with TRBD2. The CDR3 runs 14 residues. V lost 10 bases, J lost 7 bases, and 13 bases stayed unmatched. The germline V gene has CDR1 SGHAT and CDR2 FQNNGV. DNA of the CDR3: TGTGCCAACAGGTCAGCGGGAGCTGTGAATACGCAGTATTTT. Translating gives CANRSAGAVNTQYF.

In its sample, this clonotype ranks as medium-sized (0.01 to 0.1%). The chain combines TRBV11-2 with TRBJ2-4; no clear D gene. This CDR3 has 12 amino acids. CDR1 and CDR2 (germline): SGHAT, FQNNGV. The V gene lost 5 bases and the J gene lost 8 bases, with 10 bases spanning the gap. The CDR3 DNA follows: TGTGCCAGCAGCCGGACCCTGGACATTCAGTACTTC. It translates to CASSRTLDIQYF.

This clonotype has ten or more counts. This chain links TRBV4-2 with TRBJ2-6, with TRBD1 as a possible D gene (6 bases). The CDR3 spans 15 residues. V lost 4 bases and J 3 bases, leaving 10 bases between the germline ends. Germline V gene sequence: CDR1 LGHNA, CDR2 YNFKEQ. This chain's CDR3 is CASSLRGGGANVLTF. The DNA of the CDR3 is TGTGCCAGCAGCCTCAGGGGTGGTGGGGCCAACGTCCTGACTTTC.

V usage is TRBV6-1 and J usage is TRBJ2-7; TRBD2 might be the D (5 bases). The V end was cut by 5 bases, the J end by 7 bases, with 18 bases between. Germline CDR1 and CDR2: MNHNS and SASEGT. The CDR3 consists of 14 residues. Here the CDR3 DNA reads TGTGCCAGCAGTCCAAGACATGGAGGAGTAGAGCAGTACGTC. Protein: CASSPRHGGVEQYV.

The chain combines TRBV28 with TRBJ2-1, with 11 bases that match TRBD2. This CDR3 comprises 19 residues. Germline V CDR1 and CDR2: MDHEN, SYDVKM. V dropped 5 bases and J dropped 1; count of bases not matched to a gene: 13. CDR3 amino acids: CASSLTGTSGSSSYNEQFF. The CDR3 nucleotides are TGTGCCAGCAGTCTTACCGGAACTAGCGGGAGTAGTTCCTACAATGAGCAGTTCTTC.

With regard to this clonotype: As the CDR3 is not closed by the conserved phenylalanine or tryptophan, this likely results from a read error. The DNA for the CDR3 is TGTGCCATCAGTGAGCAGCTTAGCGGCCAGTTCTTA. Its translation is CAISEQLSGQFL. This sequence joins TRBV10-3 and TRBJ2-1; D is possibly TRBD2 (6 bases). The CDR3 runs to 12 residues. The V gene lost 2 bases and the J gene lost 13 bases, with 12 bases spanning the gap. Germline CDR1 ENHRY, CDR2 SYGVKD.

This chain connects TRBV7-9 to TRBJ2-5, with a tentative D call TRBD1 (6 bases). V shed 3 bases and J shed 1 base, with 9 bases lying between them. The germline gives CDR1 SEHNR, CDR2 FQNEAQ (reference sequence). This CDR3 has 14 residues. In DNA, the CDR3 is TGTGCCAGCAGCTTGGGGACACTCCAAGAGACCCAGTACTTC. It yields the protein CASSLGTLQETQYF.

Regarding this clonotype: It may be a read error: a sequence one base away is much more abundant. The rearrangement uses TRBV20-1 and TRBJ2-7; TRBD2 matches at 9 bases. The V and J ends lost 3 bases and 4 bases, in that order; junction bases with no gene match: 7. The CDR3 length is 14 residues. Germline CDR1 reads DFQATT; CDR2 reads SNEGSKA (reference sequence). The CDR3 here is CSARGGSGSYEQYV. In nucleotides, the CDR3 is TGCAGTGCTAGGGGAGGTAGCGGGAGTTACGAGCAGTACGTC.

This clonotype has a count of ten or more. The chain has TRBV20-1 and TRBJ1-5, with TRBD1 matching over 7 bases. Trimming took 3 bases from V and 5 from J; bases not matched to a gene: 4. Germline V gives CDR1 DFQATT, CDR2 SNEGSKA (reference sequence). This CDR3 is 13 amino acids long. CDR3 residues: CSARRGGDQPQHF. The DNA of the CDR3 is TGCAGTGCTAGGAGAGGGGGCGATCAGCCCCAGCATTTT.

This chain joins TRBV4-1 and TRBJ2-1, with TRBD2 identical over 8 bases. Looked up from germline, CDR1 is MGHRA and CDR2 is YSYEKL. The length of the CDR3 is 15 residues. V shed 6 bases, J shed 4 bases, and the junction held 8 bases outside the gene matches. DNA of the CDR3: TGCGCCAGCAGATTATCCACTAGCGGTTACAATGAGCAGTTCTTC. This translates into CASRLSTSGYNEQFF.

Points on this clonotype: One end of the junction varies from germline; a read error may be responsible. This chain uses TRBV6-5 with TRBJ2-3; no clear D gene. The CDR3 length is 13 residues. Germline CDR1 MNHEY, CDR2 SVGAGI. The CDR3 bases are TGTGTCAGCAGTTACTCGATGGCGGATACGCAGTATTTT. Translated: CVSSYSMADTQYF.

This clonotype was found once. V is TRBV12-3 or TRBV12-4 and J is TRBJ2-3; 7 positions agree with TRBD2. V trimming: 6 bases; J trimming: 2 bases; junction bases outside the gene matches: 11. This CDR3 has 16 residues. DNA for the CDR3: TGTGCCAGCAGACACAACACGGGAGGCCCCACAGATACGCAGTATTTT. Translating gives CASRHNTGGPTDTQYF.

This clonotype was found a few times. This may stem from a read error, because a much larger clone lies one nucleotide away. The missing conserved phenylalanine or tryptophan at the end of this CDR3 makes a read error likely. The rearrangement links TRBV6-1 to TRBJ1-4; tentatively, D is TRBD1 (5 bases). Trimming stripped 3 bases from V and 5 bases from J, with 10 bases between. The germline gives CDR1 MNHNS, CDR2 SASEGT. CDR3 size: 14 residues. The CDR3 sequence: CASSEMTDNEKLFS. CDR3 nucleotide sequence: TGTGCCAGCAGTGAGATGACAGACAATGAAAAACTGTTTTCT.

Turning to this clonotype: Lacking the conserved final phenylalanine or tryptophan, this CDR3 likely reflects a read error. The chain couples TRBV4-2 to TRBJ1-4; 7 bases line up with TRBD1. CDR1 and CDR2 from the germline V gene are LGHNA and YNFKEQ. The CDR3 sequence is 16 residues long. CDR3 in amino acids: CASSQEGGRGYEKLFL. The CDR3 DNA follows: TGTGCCAGCAGTCAAGAAGGTGGCAGGGGGTATGAAAAACTGTTTTTA.

Points on this clonotype: Germline is not matched at one junction end, which may reflect a read error. The CDR3 loop reads CVSSRLTGDRNIQYF. The CDR3, as DNA: TGTGTCAGCAGTCGACTAACGGGAGACAGAAACATTCAGTACTTC. The rearrangement links TRBV6-2 or TRBV6-3 to TRBJ2-4; tentative D call: TRBD2 (6 bases). The CDR3 is 15 amino acids. Germline values: CDR1 MNHEY, CDR2 SVGEGT.

Points on this clonotype: This could be a read error, since a much larger clone is one nucleotide away. The genes are TRBV29-1 and TRBJ1-1, with a tentative D call TRBD1 (6 bases). The germline CDR1 and CDR2 sequences are SQVTM and ANQGSEA. CDR3 length: 13 amino acids. The V end was cut by 8 bases, the J end by 2 bases, with 15 bases between. CDR3 sequence reads: CSLVGGTNTEAFF. CDR3 in DNA: TGCAGCCTCGTAGGGGGGACCAACACTGAAGCTTTCTTT.

Points on this clonotype: The germline gene is not matched at one end of the junction; a read error may be the cause. V usage is TRBV6-1 and J usage is TRBJ1-5; 7 bases map to TRBD1. The CDR3 contains 13 residues. Germline values: CDR1 MNHNS, CDR2 SASEGT. The CDR3 region has the DNA TGTGCCAGCAGAGATACCGCGGGACAGCCCCAACATTTT. Residues: CASRDTAGQPQHF.

For this clonotype: Being one base from a much bigger clone, this may be a read error. CDR3 sequence (DNA): TGTGGCAGCAGTTTGGAAGGGGGGGCCTACAATGAGCAGTTCTTC. Protein: CGSSLEGGAYNEQFF. This sequence joins TRBV6-2 or TRBV6-3 and TRBJ2-1; D is perhaps TRBD2 (7 bases). CDR1 and CDR2 from the germline V gene are MNHEY and SVGEGT. The CDR3 has 15 residues.